The 29 T cell receptor beta chains below come from one sample, sequenced in a study of Ad26.COV2.S vaccination and SARS-CoV-2 variants. Clones were sequenced by immunoSEQ multiplex PCR, and TCRdb holds only the in-frame ones, with some missing. The sample yields over 90,000 clones, about three quarters seen once. The input for sequencing was peripheral blood, taken after recovery from COVID-19. These TCRs come from a human donor who had recovered from COVID-19.

This chain uses TRBV6-2 or TRBV6-3 with TRBJ1-2; D is uncertain. There are 12 residues in the CDR3. CDR1 is MNHEY, CDR2 SVGEGT, per germline. Trimming left V 0 bases short and J 8 bases short, with 7 bases between. The CDR3, as DNA: TGTGCCAGCAGTTACTCTTCTGGAGGCTACACCTTC. This gives the protein CASSYSSGGYTF.

Ten or more counts support this clone. The chain recombines TRBV2 with TRBJ2-5; D gene ambiguous. CDR3 length: 13 residues. Trimming pared 5 bases from V and 5 bases from J, leaving 12 bases between. Germline V CDR1 and CDR2: SNHLY, FYNNEI. In DNA form, the CDR3 reads TGTGCCAGCAGTAGAGGACGACGGGAGACCCAGTACTTC. Translated: CASSRGRRETQYF.

The V and J genes are TRBV5-1 and TRBJ1-1, with D hard to call. CDR1 and CDR2 (germline): SGHRS, YFSETQ. The CDR3 covers 15 residues. The V gene lost 4 bases and the J gene lost 4 bases, with 17 bases spanning the gap. In DNA form, the CDR3 reads TGCGCCAGCAGCAGTCGGGAAGGACGGACCACTGAAGCTTTCTTT. It yields the protein CASSSREGRTTEAFF.

This clone was found a few times. At the DNA level, this CDR3 is encoded by other sequences in the same sample as well. The chain employs TRBV6-5 and TRBJ1-6; D remains unclear. This CDR3 is 15 amino acids long. The V gene lost 8 bases and the J gene lost 0 bases, with 11 bases spanning the gap. Germline assignment: CDR1 MNHEY and CDR2 SVGAGI. This chain's CDR3 is CASQRASSYNSPLHF. The CDR3 DNA reads TGTGCCAGCCAGCGCGCGAGCTCCTATAATTCACCCCTCCACTTT.

This sequence joins TRBV10-3 and TRBJ2-2; 9 nucleotides match TRBD1. The V segment lost 5 bases and the J segment 3 bases; nucleotides outside the gene matches: 4. This CDR3 has 15 residues. The V gene's germline CDR1 is ENHRY and CDR2 SYGVKD. CDR3 amino acids: CAISRRDRDTGELFF. In DNA form, the CDR3 reads TGTGCCATCAGTCGCCGGGACAGGGACACCGGGGAGCTGTTTTTT.

As to this clone: The identical CDR3 is also encoded by other nucleotide sequences in the sample. The gene calls are TRBV12-3 or TRBV12-4 and TRBJ1-1; no firm D call. The ends were cut back, 5 bases at V and 8 bases at J, with 9 bases in the middle. The CDR3 has 11 amino acids. DNA for the CDR3: TGTGCCAGCAGTCGCGGACCCGAAGCTTTCTTT. It encodes CASSRGPEAFF.

This clone was picked up a small number of times. The J gene is TRBJ2-7, the V gene TRBV4-2; 7 bases map to TRBD1. The germline V gene has CDR1 LGHNA and CDR2 YNFKEQ. V was clipped by 4 bases and J by 2 bases; unmatched bases: 11. The CDR3 covers 16 residues. The CDR3, as DNA: TGTGCCAGCAGCCGCGTAGGACAGGCCGGGACCTACGAGCAGTACTTC. Its translation: CASSRVGQAGTYEQYF.

This chain links TRBV12-5 with TRBJ1-4; TRBD1 is a possible D gene (5 bases). Trimming cost V 0 bases and J 0 bases, with 14 bases left between them. Germline lookup yields CDR1 LGHNT and CDR2 FRNRAP. The CDR3 totals 18 residues. The CDR3: CASGLVLSDTTTNEKLFF. The DNA for the CDR3 is TGTGCTAGTGGTTTGGTACTCTCGGACACCACAACTAATGAAAAACTGTTTTTT.

This chain uses TRBV30 with TRBJ2-1; TRBD2 matches 11 bases. Germline loops: CDR1 GTSNPN, CDR2 SVGIG (reference sequence). The CDR3 has 15 residues. After removal of 1 base from V and 8 bases from J, the junction contained 7 bases not matched to a gene. CDR3 in DNA: TGTGCCTGGAGTGCAATAGCGGGGGGGCATTATGAGCAGTTCTTC. This gives the protein CAWSAIAGGHYEQFF.

V gene TRBV10-1 combines with J gene TRBJ2-7; 8 bases map to TRBD2. The CDR3 runs 14 residues. Germline V gene lookup returns CDR1 WNHNN and CDR2 SYGVQD (reference sequence). The ends lost 2 bases at V and 2 bases at J; junction bases unmatched: 2. The CDR3 bases are TGCGCCAGCAGTGAGGGACTAGCCACCTACGAGCAGTACTTC. Protein: CASSEGLATYEQYF.

V and J are TRBV7-9 and TRBJ2-5; D uncertain. Germline lookup yields CDR1 SEHNR and CDR2 FQNEAQ (reference sequence). This CDR3 has 13 residues. Deletions cut 1 base from V and 5 bases from J, with 8 bases between. CDR3 bases: TGTGCCAGCAGCTTAGATTCTCGGGAGACCCAGTACTTC. Its translation is CASSLDSRETQYF.

The chain couples TRBV5-4 to TRBJ1-2; D is possibly TRBD1 (5 bases). CDR1 SGHNT and CDR2 YYREEE come from the germline V gene (reference sequence). The germline V and J ends were trimmed by 1 base and 5 bases, with 12 bases remaining between them. This CDR3 contains 14 residues. CDR3 in DNA: TGTGCCAGCAGCTTGTTTGGGGGGGTTTATGGCTACACCTTC. It translates to CASSLFGGVYGYTF.

The chain combines TRBV19 with TRBJ1-4, with TRBD1 matching 7 bases. Germline assignment: CDR1 LNHDA and CDR2 SQIVND (reference sequence). After removal of 10 bases from V and 8 bases from J, the junction contained 16 bases not matched to a gene. The CDR3 contains 15 residues. CDR3 coding DNA: TGTGCCACCAGAAGCCTGCAGGGGGGCTTAGAAAAACTGTTTTTT. It encodes CATRSLQGGLEKLFF.

V usage is TRBV3-1 (or the pseudogene TRBV3-2) and J usage is TRBJ2-3; D gene uncertain. The CDR3 loop spans 14 amino acids. Germline V gene lookup returns CDR1 LGHDT and CDR2 YNNKEL (reference sequence). V lost 8 bases and J lost 1, with 13 bases in between. In DNA, the CDR3 is TGTGCCAGCGGGAAGCACCCAGGCACAGATACGCAGTATTTT. Translation: CASGKHPGTDTQYF.

The chain joins TRBV27 to TRBJ1-1; D gene unclear. The CDR3 sequence is 15 residues long. Germline-derived CDR1 and CDR2 are MNHEY and SMNVEV (reference sequence). V lost 5 bases, J lost 1 base, and 14 bases lay in between. CDR3 in DNA: TGTGCCAGCAGTCCCCTGGAGGGCAGGAACACTGAAGCTTTCTTT. Amino acids: CASSPLEGRNTEAFF.

The chain employs TRBV2 and TRBJ2-1, with D tentatively TRBD1 or TRBD2 (5 bases each). CDR1 is SNHLY and CDR2 is FYNNEI in the germline V gene. V lost 4 bases to trimming and J lost 6 bases, with 13 bases between them. The CDR3 runs to 14 residues. CDR3 nucleotides: TGTGCCAGCAGTGTCCCAGGGACGGCCAATGAGCAGTTCTTC. The encoded protein is CASSVPGTANEQFF.

This clone has a single count. The V call is TRBV5-4, the J call TRBJ2-6, with D tentatively TRBD1 (6 bases). V was trimmed by 0 bases and J by 1 base, leaving 11 bases between them. This CDR3 region has 17 residues. Germline V gene sequence: CDR1 SGHNT, CDR2 YYREEE (reference sequence). CDR3 sequence (DNA): TGTGCCAGCAGCTTGGGGACAGCCTGGTCTGGGGCCAACGTCCTGACTTTC. This sequence encodes CASSLGTAWSGANVLTF.

This clone has just a few counts. The chain has TRBV19 and TRBJ1-1; D gene unclear. In germline, CDR1 is LNHDA, CDR2 SQIVND (reference sequence). V gave up 6 bases and J gave up 1 base, with 9 bases separating them. The CDR3 covers 13 residues. The CDR3 DNA is TGTGCCAGTAGGGAATGGGGGAACACTGAAGCTTTCTTT. Amino acids: CASREWGNTEAFF.

The chain carries TRBV28 and TRBJ2-7; tentative D call: TRBD2 (6 bases). V dropped 3 bases and J dropped 2 bases, with 14 bases sitting between them. Per the germline V gene, CDR1 is MDHEN and CDR2 is SYDVKM. The CDR3 is 15 residues long. The CDR3 sequence: CASSFEGDWTYEQYF. CDR3 sequence (DNA): TGTGCCAGCAGTTTCGAAGGGGACTGGACCTACGAGCAGTACTTC.

The chain employs TRBV20-1 and TRBJ1-2; TRBD1 might be the D (5 bases). Trimming took 3 bases from V and 1 from J, leaving 9 bases between them. Looked up from germline, CDR1 is DFQATT and CDR2 is SNEGSKA (reference sequence). CDR3 length equals 13 residues. The CDR3 region is CSASSGDNYGYTF. In DNA, the CDR3 is TGCAGTGCTAGTTCGGGGGATAACTATGGCTACACCTTC.

This chain joins TRBV4-3 and TRBJ2-5; D gene ambiguous. Germline V gives CDR1 LGHNA, CDR2 YSLEER. V was cut by 2 bases and J by 9 bases, with 13 bases left in between. The CDR3 sequence is 13 residues long. The CDR3 spells CASSQTGYSAQYF. DNA of the CDR3: TGCGCCAGCAGCCAAACCGGGTACTCGGCCCAGTACTTC.

This chain uses TRBV7-2 with TRBJ1-4; unclear D gene. Trimming removed 5 bases at V and 7 bases at J, with 17 bases between. The CDR3 sequence is 15 residues long. CDR1 SGHTA and CDR2 FQGNSA come from the germline V gene. The CDR3 loop is CASSPRYVRGEKLFF. For the CDR3, the DNA is TGTGCCAGCAGCCCGCGGTACGTCCGTGGTGAAAAACTGTTTTTT.

This clone was detected a few times. The chain combines TRBV5-1 with TRBJ2-1, with no clear D. The V end lost 0 bases, the J end lost 5 bases, and 3 bases lay between the germline ends. The CDR3 is 12 amino acids. Germline assignment: CDR1 SGHRS and CDR2 YFSETQ. The CDR3 is CASSLANNEQFF. The CDR3 nucleotides are TGCGCCAGCAGCTTGGCGAACAATGAGCAGTTCTTC.

The chain carries TRBV7-2 and TRBJ2-3; maybe TRBD1 (5 bases). The CDR3 has 16 residues. From germline, CDR1 is SGHTA and CDR2 FQGNSA. Deletions cut 1 base from V and 2 bases from J, with 13 bases between. In DNA, the CDR3 is TGTGCCAGCAGCTTAGTCTCCCAGGGTTACACAGATACGCAGTATTTT. This translates into CASSLVSQGYTDTQYF.

The chain uses TRBV6-1 and TRBJ2-7; D unresolved. The CDR3 sequence is 17 residues long. CDR1 is MNHNS, CDR2 SASEGT, per germline. V dropped 0 bases and J dropped 4 bases, with 19 bases sitting between them. CDR3: CASSEARSSQRPYEQYF. CDR3 DNA sequence: TGTGCCAGCAGTGAAGCAAGGTCCAGTCAGAGGCCATACGAGCAGTACTTC.

J is TRBJ1-4 and V is TRBV19, with unresolved D. This CDR3 region has 15 residues. Trimming removed 4 bases at V and 0 bases at J, with 9 bases between. Germline assignment: CDR1 LNHDA and CDR2 SQIVND (reference sequence). This CDR3 reads CASSTGLSTNEKLFF. The CDR3 nucleotides read TGTGCCAGTAGTACCGGACTATCAACTAATGAAAAACTGTTTTTT.

Turning to this clone: Its ends do not fully match the called genes, so a read error is possible. The rearrangement joins TRBV3-1 (or the pseudogene TRBV3-2) to TRBJ1-6; 7 nucleotides match TRBD1. Per germline, CDR1 LGHDT and CDR2 YNNKEL (reference sequence). This CDR3 is 13 amino acids long. This chain's CDR3 is CASSQEQGQPFHF. Here the CDR3 DNA reads TGTGCCAGCAGCCAAGAACAGGGGCAACCCTTCCACTTT.

The chain couples TRBV2 to TRBJ1-1; 7 bases align to TRBD1. Trimming took 3 bases from V and 0 from J; bases not matched to a gene: 4. The germline V gene encodes CDR1 SNHLY and CDR2 FYNNEI. The CDR3 is 15 residues long. As DNA, the CDR3 is TGTGCCAGCAGTGACCGGACAGGCGTGAACACTGAAGCTTTCTTT. It is translated as CASSDRTGVNTEAFF.

This chain connects TRBV3-1 (or the pseudogene TRBV3-2) to TRBJ2-3, with a weak D call TRBD2 (6 bases). This CDR3 is 12 amino acids long. Trimming stripped 4 bases from V and 14 bases from J, with 16 bases between. Germline CDR1 and CDR2: LGHDT and YNNKEL (reference sequence). This CDR3 reads CASSPAGGRLYF. CDR3 DNA sequence: TGTGCCAGCAGCCCCGCCGGGGGACGGTTGTATTTT.